The sequence of this T cell receptor (beta chain) was determined in a study of T cell clusters in autoimmune cytopenias. This CDR3 contains 12 residues. Looked up from germline, CDR1 is MNHEY and CDR2 is SVGAGI. Multiplex touch-down PCR amplified TRB using TRB-A and TRB-B pools in one tube. TCRdb re-called the multiplex PCR reads; one entry per CDR3 protein, DNA not given. Listed are around 2,200 distinct CDR3 sequences; approximately 45% falls within the top ten. TRB was amplified from roughly 250 ng of peripheral blood genomic DNA per sample. The sequenced sample consisted of peripheral blood. This receptor was identified in a human donor with an autoimmune cytopenia or autoimmune hepatitis (not recorded which). The gene calls are TRBV6-5 and TRBJ1-1; TCRdb proposes TRBD1, but this gene call is untestable without DNA. The CDR3: CASSYMGVEAFF.